The sequence of this TCR beta chain was determined in a study of long-term antiretroviral therapy in people with HIV. J was trimmed by 3 bases and V by 3 bases; bases with no gene match: 3. Per germline, CDR1 MGHRA and CDR2 YSYEKL. The CDR3 spans 15 residues. It was version v3.0 of the immunoSEQ assay that was run at survey level. Data came from immunoSEQ multiplex PCR; TCRdb stores just in-frame clones and leaves some out. This table holds just under 35,000 clones, around 83% found once. This specimen consisted of unsorted PBMCs, obtained just over 2.7 years before starting antiretroviral therapy. The chain links TRBV4-1 to TRBJ2-3; 10 nucleotides match TRBD1. The sequence was collected from a woman aged 30 to 39 with HIV. CDR3 coding DNA: TGCGCCAGCAGCCATGTGGGACAGGGGACAGATACGCAGTATTTT. Its translation is CASSHVGQGTDTQYF.